Listed below are T cell receptor beta chains from one sample, sequenced in a study of T cells in narcolepsy. Produced via immunoSEQ multiplex PCR; TCRdb's table is partial and in-frame only. The sample includes around 18,000 clones, under 90% of them seen just once. The source material was memory (CD45RA-) CD4+ T cells from blood. These receptors were taken from a human donor in good health. Both conserved end residues are part of each CDR3. The D gene is left open where the match is weak. Rows give clone size only sometimes, using once, few, many, or a class for an expanded clone.

11 few TRBD1 TRBJ1-4 TRBV30 TGTGCCGGGGGACAGAGAGAAAAACTGTTTTTT CAGGQREKLFF
15 NA TRBD1 TRBJ1-1 TRBV7-8 TGTGCCAGCAGCTTAGAAAGGGGGCGGACCACTGAAGCTTTCTTT CASSLERGRTTEAFF
13 NA NA TRBJ1-2 TRBV10-2 TGCGCCAGCAGTGGTAGGGTACTTAATGGCTACACCTTC CASSGRVLNGYTF
14 NA NA TRBJ2-2 TRBV18 TGTGCCAGCTCACCAGGGTACAGCACCGGGGAGCTGTTTTTT CASSPGYSTGELFF
14 NA NA TRBJ1-2 TRBV7-2 TGTGCCAGCAGCCCAGGGCCAACTAACTATGGCTACACCTTC CASSPGPTNYGYTF
13 NA TRBD1 TRBJ2-7 TRBV29-1 TGCAGCGCCGGGACAGGAGAGTCCTACGAGCAGTACTTC CSAGTGESYEQYF
15 NA NA TRBJ2-2 TRBV10-3 TGTGCCATCAGTGAATTGGGTGGGAACACCGGGGAGCTGTTTTTT CAISELGGNTGELFF
15 NA TRBD1 TRBJ2-7 TRBV4-2 TGTGCCAGCAGCCAAGATAGGACAGGGCCCTACGAGCAGTACTTC CASSQDRTGPYEQYF
13 NA NA TRBJ2-1 TRBV5-5 TGTGCCAGCAGCTTGGGCTCCTACAATGAGCAGTTCTTC CASSLGSYNEQFF
16 NA TRBD2 TRBJ2-1 TRBV19 TGTGCCAGTAGTCCTGTGCTGACTAGCGGGAGTAATGAGCAGTTCTTC CASSPVLTSGSNEQFF
12 NA NA TRBJ1-3 TRBV7-2 TGTGCCAGCAGCTTAGGTCCGTACACCATATATTTT CASSLGPYTIYF
13 NA TRBD2 TRBJ2-1 TRBV29-1 TGCAGCGTCATAACACGGGGGGTGCCAGTAGAGTTCTTC CSVITRGVPVEFF
15 few NA TRBJ2-3 TRBV2 TGTGCCAGCAGTCGGGACGGGACCTTTACGGATACGCAGTATTTT CASSRDGTFTDTQYF
15 NA TRBD1 TRBJ1-2 TRBV30 TGTGCCTGGAGTGTTAAACGGACAGGGTACTATGGCTACACCTTC CAWSVKRTGYYGYTF
14 few NA TRBJ2-5 TRBV21-1 TGTGCCAGCAGCAAAGTTGTAGGGGAAGAGACCCAGTACTTC CASSKVVGEETQYF
16 NA NA TRBJ1-6 TRBV19 TGTGCCAGTAGTATAACAGCCGAAAATTATAATTCACCCCTCCACTTT CASSITAENYNSPLHF
16 NA TRBD2 TRBJ2-3 TRBV9 TGTGCCAGCAGCGTAGGAGCTAGCGGGGACACAGATACGCAGTATTTT CASSVGASGDTDTQYF
13 NA NA TRBJ2-3 TRBV7-2 TGTGCCAGCAGCTTAATTCGCACAGATACGCAGTATTTT CASSLIRTDTQYF